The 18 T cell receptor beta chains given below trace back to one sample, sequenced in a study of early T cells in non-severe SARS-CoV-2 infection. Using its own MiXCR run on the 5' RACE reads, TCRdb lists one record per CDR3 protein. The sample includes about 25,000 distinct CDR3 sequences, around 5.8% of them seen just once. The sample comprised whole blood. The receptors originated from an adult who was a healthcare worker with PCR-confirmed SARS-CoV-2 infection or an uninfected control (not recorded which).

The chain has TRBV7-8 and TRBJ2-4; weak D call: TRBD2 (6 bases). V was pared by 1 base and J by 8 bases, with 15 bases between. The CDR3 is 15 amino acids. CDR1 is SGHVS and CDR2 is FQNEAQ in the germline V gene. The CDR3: CASSLVRGVEYIQYF. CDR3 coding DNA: TGTGCCAGCAGCTTAGTTCGCGGGGTTGAGTACATTCAGTACTTC. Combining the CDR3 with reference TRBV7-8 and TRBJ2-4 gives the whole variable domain GAGVSQSPRYKVAKRGQDVALRCDPISGHVSLFWYQQALGQGPEFLTYFQNEAQLDKSGLPSDRFFAERPEGSVSTLKIQRTQQEDSAVYLCASSLVRGVEYIQYFGAGTRLSVL.

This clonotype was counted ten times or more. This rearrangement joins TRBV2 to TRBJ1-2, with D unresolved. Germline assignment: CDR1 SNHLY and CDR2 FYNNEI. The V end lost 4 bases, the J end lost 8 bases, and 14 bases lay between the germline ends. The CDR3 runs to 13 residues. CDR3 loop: CASSAQALRGYTF. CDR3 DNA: TGTGCCAGCAGTGCGCAGGCCCTGCGGGGCTACACCTTC.

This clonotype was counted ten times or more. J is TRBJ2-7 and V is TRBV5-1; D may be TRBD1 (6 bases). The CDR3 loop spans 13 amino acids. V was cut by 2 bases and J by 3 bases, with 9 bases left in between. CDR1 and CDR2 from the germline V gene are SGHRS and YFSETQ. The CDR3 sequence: CASSLDRNYEQYF. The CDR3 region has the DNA TGCGCCAGCAGCTTAGACAGGAACTACGAGCAGTACTTC. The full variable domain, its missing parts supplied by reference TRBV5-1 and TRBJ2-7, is KAGVTQTPRYLIKTRGQQVTLSCSPISGHRSVSWYQQTPGQGLQFLFEYFSETQRNKGNFPGRFSGRQFSNSRSEMNVSTLELGDSALYLCASSLDRNYEQYFGPGTRLTVT.

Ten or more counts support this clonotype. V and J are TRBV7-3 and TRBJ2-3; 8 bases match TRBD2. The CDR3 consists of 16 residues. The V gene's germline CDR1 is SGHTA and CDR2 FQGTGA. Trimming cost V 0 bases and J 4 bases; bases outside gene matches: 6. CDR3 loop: CASSLTSGGGADTQYF. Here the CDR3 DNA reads TGTGCCAGCAGCTTAACGAGCGGGGGCGGGGCAGATACGCAGTATTTT. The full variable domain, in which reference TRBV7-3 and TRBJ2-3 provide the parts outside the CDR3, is GAGVSQTPSNKVTEKGKYVELRCDPISGHTALYWYRQSLGQGPEFLIYFQGTGAADDSGLPNDRFFAVRPEGSVSTLKIQRTERGDSAVYLCASSLTSGGGADTQYFGPGTRLTVL.

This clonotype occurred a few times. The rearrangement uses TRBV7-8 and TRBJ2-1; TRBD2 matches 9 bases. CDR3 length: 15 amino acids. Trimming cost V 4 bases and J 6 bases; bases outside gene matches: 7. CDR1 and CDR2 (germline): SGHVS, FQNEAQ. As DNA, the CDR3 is TGTGCCAGCAGCTATAGCGGGGGCCCGGCCAATGAGCAGTTCTTC. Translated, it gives CASSYSGGPANEQFF. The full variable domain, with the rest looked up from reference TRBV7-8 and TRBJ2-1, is GAGVSQSPRYKVAKRGQDVALRCDPISGHVSLFWYQQALGQGPEFLTYFQNEAQLDKSGLPSDRFFAERPEGSVSTLKIQRTQQEDSAVYLCASSYSGGPANEQFFGPGTRLTVL.

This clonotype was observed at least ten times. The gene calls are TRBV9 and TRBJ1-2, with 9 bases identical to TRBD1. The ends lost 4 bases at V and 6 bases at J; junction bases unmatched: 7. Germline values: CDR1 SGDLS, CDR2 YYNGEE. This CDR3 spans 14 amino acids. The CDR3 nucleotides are TGTGCCAGCAGCTCACGGACAGGGGATGATGGCTACACCTTC. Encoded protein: CASSSRTGDDGYTF.

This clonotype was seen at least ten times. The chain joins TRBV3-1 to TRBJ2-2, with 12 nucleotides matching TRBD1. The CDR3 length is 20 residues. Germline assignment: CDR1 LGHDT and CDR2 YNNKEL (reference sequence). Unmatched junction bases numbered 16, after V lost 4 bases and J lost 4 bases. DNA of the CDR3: TGTGCCAGCAGCCGCGGTCCGGGACAGGGGGCGTCGGTGGGCACCGGGGAGCTGTTTTTT. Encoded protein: CASSRGPGQGASVGTGELFF.

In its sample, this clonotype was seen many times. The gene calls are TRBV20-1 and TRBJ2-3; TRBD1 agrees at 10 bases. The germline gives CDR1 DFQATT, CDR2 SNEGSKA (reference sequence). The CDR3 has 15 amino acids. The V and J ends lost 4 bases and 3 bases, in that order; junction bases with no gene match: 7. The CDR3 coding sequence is TGCAGTGCTATTGGGACAGGGGCGGTGACAGATACGCAGTATTTT. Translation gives CSAIGTGAVTDTQYF.

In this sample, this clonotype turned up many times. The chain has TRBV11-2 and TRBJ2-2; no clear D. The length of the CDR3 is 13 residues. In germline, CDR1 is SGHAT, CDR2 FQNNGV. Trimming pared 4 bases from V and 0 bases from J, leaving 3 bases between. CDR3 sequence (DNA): TGTGCCAGCAGCTCCGCGAACACCGGGGAGCTGTTTTTT. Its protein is CASSSANTGELFF.

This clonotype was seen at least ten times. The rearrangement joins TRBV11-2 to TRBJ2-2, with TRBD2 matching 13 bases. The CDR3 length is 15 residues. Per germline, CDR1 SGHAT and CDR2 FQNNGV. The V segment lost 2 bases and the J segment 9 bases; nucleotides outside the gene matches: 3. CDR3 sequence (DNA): TGTGCCAGCAGCTTAACTAGCGGGGGGGCGTGGGAGCTGTTTTTT. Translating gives CASSLTSGGAWELFF.

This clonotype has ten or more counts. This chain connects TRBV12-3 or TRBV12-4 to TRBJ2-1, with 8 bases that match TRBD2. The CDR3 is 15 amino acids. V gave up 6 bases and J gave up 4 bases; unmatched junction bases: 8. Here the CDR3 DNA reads TGTGCCAGCAGCATCATGCGGGGGGTTTACAATGAGCAGTTCTTC. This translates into CASSIMRGVYNEQFF.

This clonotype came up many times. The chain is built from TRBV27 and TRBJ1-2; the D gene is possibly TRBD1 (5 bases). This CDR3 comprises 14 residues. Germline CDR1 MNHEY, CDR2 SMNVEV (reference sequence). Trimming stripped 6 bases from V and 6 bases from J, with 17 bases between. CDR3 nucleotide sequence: TGTGCCAGCAGGGGAGGGGATCCCTCTAATGGCTACACCTTC. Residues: CASRGGDPSNGYTF.

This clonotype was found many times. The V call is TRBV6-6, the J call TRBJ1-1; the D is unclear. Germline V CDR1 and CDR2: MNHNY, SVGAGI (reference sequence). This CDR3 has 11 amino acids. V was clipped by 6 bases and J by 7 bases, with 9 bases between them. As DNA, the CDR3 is TGTGCCAGCAGCCGTTCGGGTGAAGCTTTCTTT. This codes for CASSRSGEAFF.

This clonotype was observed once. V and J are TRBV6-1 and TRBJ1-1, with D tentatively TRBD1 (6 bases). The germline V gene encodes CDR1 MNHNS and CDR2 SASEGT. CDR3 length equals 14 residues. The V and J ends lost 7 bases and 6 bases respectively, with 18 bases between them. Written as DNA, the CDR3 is TGTGCCAGCACCCACGGGACAAATCCGCCTGAAGCTTTCTTT. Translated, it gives CASTHGTNPPEAFF.

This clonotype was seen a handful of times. The CDR3 loop reads CASSVTDNYGYTF. The CDR3 bases are TGTGCCAGCAGCGTAACAGATAACTATGGCTACACCTTC. The chain couples TRBV9 to TRBJ1-2; D not resolved. CDR1 SGDLS and CDR2 YYNGEE come from the germline V gene. This CDR3 comprises 13 residues. Trimming took 1 base from V and 1 from J, leaving 5 bases between them.

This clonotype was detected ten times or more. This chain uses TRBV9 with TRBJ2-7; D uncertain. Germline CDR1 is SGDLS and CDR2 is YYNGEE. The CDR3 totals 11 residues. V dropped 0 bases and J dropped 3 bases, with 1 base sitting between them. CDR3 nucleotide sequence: TGTGCCAGCAGCGTAGACTACGAGCAGTACTTC. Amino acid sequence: CASSVDYEQYF.

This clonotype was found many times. The CDR3 loop reads CASSPGGPYFYEQYF. The CDR3 DNA is TGTGCCAGCAGTCCCGGGGGTCCCTACTTCTACGAGCAGTACTTC. This chain joins TRBV7-2 and TRBJ2-7, with a weak D call TRBD2 (6 bases). The length of the CDR3 is 15 residues. The germline V gene encodes CDR1 SGHTA and CDR2 FQGNSA. Trimming shortened V by 6 bases and J by 3 bases, and 18 bases separated the two germline ends.

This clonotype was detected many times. The CDR3: CSVVGTGGSYNEQFF. CDR3 nucleotides: TGCAGCGTTGTCGGGACAGGGGGCTCCTACAATGAGCAGTTCTTC. V gene TRBV29-1 combines with J gene TRBJ2-1, with TRBD1 matching 11 bases. After removal of 4 bases from V and 0 bases from J, the junction contained 2 bases not matched to a gene. Germline CDR1 and CDR2: SQVTM and ANQGSEA. This CDR3 region has 15 residues.